The 3 T cell receptor beta chains below were found in one sample sequenced in a study of cytomegalovirus exposure and HLA in healthy donors. PCR amplification relied on 60 Vbeta primers (plus 13 Jbeta primers). Here immunoSEQ multiplex PCR was the method, and the copy in TCRdb shows in-frame clones only, minus some. The repertoire holds around 170,000 clones, with 75% to 90% as singletons. Sequenced: PBMCs. The receptors shown here come from a girl between 5 and 17 years old in good health and CMV-seropositive.

This chain connects TRBV7-9 to TRBJ1-2; TRBD1 is a possible D gene (6 bases). The CDR3 covers 14 residues. V lost 0 bases and J lost 3, with 8 bases in between. The germline V gene encodes CDR1 SEHNR and CDR2 FQNEAQ (reference sequence). The CDR3 nucleotides read TGTGCCAGCAGCTTAGCTCAGGGGCACTATGGCTACACCTTC. Residues: CASSLAQGHYGYTF. The full variable domain, its missing parts supplied by reference TRBV7-9 and TRBJ1-2, is DTGVSQNPRHKITKRGQNVTFRCDPISEHNRLYWYRQTLGQGPEFLTYFQNEAQLEKSRLLSDRFSAERPKGSFSTLEIQRTEQGDSAMYLCASSLAQGHYGYTFGSGTRLTVV.

The V call is TRBV20-1, the J call TRBJ2-5; D is perhaps TRBD1 (6 bases). Per the germline V gene, CDR1 is DFQATT and CDR2 is SNEGSKA (reference sequence). The germline V and J ends were trimmed by 8 bases and 7 bases, with 14 bases remaining between them. CDR3 length equals 11 residues. The CDR3 spells CSQNREGTQYF. DNA for the CDR3: TGCAGTCAAAACAGGGAAGGGACCCAGTACTTC.

The chain uses TRBV2 and TRBJ1-2; no reliable D call. Germline loops: CDR1 SNHLY, CDR2 FYNNEI. The germline V and J ends were trimmed by 6 bases and 4 bases, with 18 bases remaining between them. This CDR3 is built from 15 residues. The CDR3 coding sequence is TGTGCCAGCAGGGACTCTTGGGATACTAGCTATGGCTACACCTTC. This codes for CASRDSWDTSYGYTF. The full variable domain, its missing parts supplied by reference TRBV2 and TRBJ1-2, is EPEVTQTPSHQVTQMGQEVILRCVPISNHLYFYWYRQILGQKVEFLVSFYNNEISEKSEIFDDQFSVERPDGSNFTLKIRSTKLEDSAMYFCASRDSWDTSYGYTFGSGTRLTVV.